These 2 T cell receptor beta chains were sequenced from one sample in a study of OX40 agonist ivuxolimab in advanced cancers. Method: immunoSEQ multiplex PCR; TCRdb's copy keeps in-frame clones and lacks some. The profile covers 100,000 or so clones, with under 95% appearing a single time and 0.54% taken by the ten largest. The material was CD4+ or CD8+ T cells sorted from blood, obtained in a trial of the OX40 agonist ivuxolimab. All receptors come from an adult with an advanced solid tumor such as melanoma, head and neck, liver or kidney cancer.

The chain is built from TRBV30 and TRBJ2-3, with 7 bases matching TRBD2. With 2 bases clipped from V and 0 bases from J, the junction kept 2 bases outside the gene matches. The CDR3 totals 14 residues. Germline V gene data show CDR1 as GTSNPN and CDR2 as SVGIG (reference sequence). CDR3 bases: TGTGCCTGGAGTAATAGCGGGAGCACAGATACGCAGTATTTT. Encoded protein: CAWSNSGSTDTQYF.

The chain carries TRBV6-5 and TRBJ1-1, with D possibly TRBD1 on 6 matching bases. The V end lost 8 bases, the J end lost 8 bases, and 12 bases lay between the germline ends. CDR3 length: 11 residues. The germline CDR1 and CDR2 sequences are MNHEY and SVGAGI. CDR3 region: CASGTTREAFF. CDR3 sequence (DNA): TGTGCCAGCGGGACAACGAGGGAAGCTTTCTTT.